A single sample gave rise to the 26 T cell receptor beta chains below, sequenced in a study of human T cells and chemical hapten exposure. One entry per CDR3 protein results from TCRdb running MiXCR on the RACE reads. The sample has some 340,000 distinct CDR3 sequences; around 7% are singletons. This sample's time point: patch test 1, 2 weeks after DPC sensitization. As to treatment: therapeutic diphenylcyclopropenone sensitization with weekly scalp DPC. The sequencing used whole blood, collected in connection with sensitization to the hapten diphenylcyclopropenone (DPC). These receptors all stem from a woman under 30 with alopecia areata. Some clones in this sample may be carry-over from other donors' samples.

This clonotype has a handful of counts. This sequence joins TRBV11-1 and TRBJ2-3; D is uncertain. The V end lost 5 bases, the J end lost 6 bases, and 12 bases lay between the germline ends. Germline V CDR1 and CDR2: SGHAT, FQDESV (reference sequence). This CDR3 contains 13 residues. Here the CDR3 DNA reads TGTGCCAGCAGCCACTATTTTAGGGATACGCAGTATTTT. This sequence encodes CASSHYFRDTQYF.

This clonotype has a handful of counts. The chain recombines TRBV5-1 with TRBJ1-6; weak D call: TRBD1 (6 bases). This CDR3 has 14 residues. In germline, CDR1 is SGHRS, CDR2 YFSETQ. V was trimmed by 4 bases and J by 7 bases, leaving 12 bases between them. The DNA of the CDR3 is TGCGCCAGCAGCCCGGACAGTGCGAATTCACCCCTCCACTTT. Amino acid sequence: CASSPDSANSPLHF.

This clonotype has a count of ten or more. The chain has TRBV24-1 and TRBJ2-1; D remains unclear. Germline CDR1 and CDR2: KGHDR and SFDVKD. V was trimmed by 8 bases and J by 7 bases, leaving 14 bases between them. This CDR3 has 13 amino acids. The CDR3 bases are TGTGCCACCAAGAGACTTCCTAGAAATGAGCAGTTCTTC. Translating gives CATKRLPRNEQFF.

The V and J genes are TRBV24-1 and TRBJ1-1; TRBD1 aligns across 9 bases. V gave up 7 bases and J gave up 5 bases; unmatched junction bases: 7. In germline, CDR1 is KGHDR, CDR2 SFDVKD. The CDR3 sequence is 14 residues long. As DNA, the CDR3 is TGTGCCACCAGCTCCGGACAGGGGACGACTGAAGCTTTCTTT. Translated, it gives CATSSGQGTTEAFF.

This clonotype was seen only a few times. The rearrangement joins TRBV21-1 to TRBJ1-2; TRBD1, the D gene given by the table, was not confirmed from the DNA. TRBV21-1 constitutes a pseudogene. CDR3 length equals 15 residues. As DNA, the CDR3 is TGTGCCAGCAGCCTTGGCAGGGGGCGCCCCTATGGCTACACCTTC. Translation: CASSLGRGRPYGYTF.

The chain couples TRBV6-2 or TRBV6-3 to TRBJ1-1, with a possible D match to TRBD1 (6 bases). Between the trimmed V and J ends, which lost 7 bases and 6 bases, there was a span of 15 bases. Germline values: CDR1 MNHEY, CDR2 SVGEGT. CDR3 length: 13 amino acids. The CDR3 sequence: CASIQGFSAEAFF. The CDR3 DNA reads TGTGCCAGCATACAGGGTTTTAGCGCTGAAGCTTTCTTT.

This clonotype was seen ten or more times. The rearrangement uses TRBV7-2 and TRBJ2-7; 9 bases are a match to TRBD2. Germline V gene data show CDR1 as SGHTA and CDR2 as FQGNSA. The CDR3 consists of 14 residues. Losses at the gene ends were 4 bases for V and 7 bases for J; bases not matched to a gene: 8. The CDR3 nucleotides read TGTGCCAGCAGCTCCTCCCGGGCGGGGGGGGAGCAGTACTTC. Protein product: CASSSSRAGGEQYF.

The rearrangement uses TRBV6-5 and TRBJ1-4; TRBD1 is a possible D gene (6 bases). The CDR3 has 12 amino acids. V lost 5 bases, J lost 14 bases, and 15 bases lay in between. Germline V CDR1 and CDR2: MNHEY, SVGAGI. The CDR3 DNA reads TGTGCCAGCAGTCGGCCCAGGGGATTCCTGTTTTTT. It encodes CASSRPRGFLFF.

This clonotype was counted many times. For the CDR3, the DNA is TGTGCCAGCAGTCAATGGACAGGGGGCATGAATGAGCAGTTCTTC. It translates to CASSQWTGGMNEQFF. V is TRBV27 and J is TRBJ2-1, with 11 positions matching TRBD1. Losses at the gene ends were 5 bases for V and 7 bases for J; bases not matched to a gene: 7. Germline V gene lookup returns CDR1 MNHEY and CDR2 SMNVEV (reference sequence). The CDR3 spans 15 residues.

This clonotype was seen only a few times. The chain links TRBV12-3 or TRBV12-4 to TRBJ1-2, with a tentative D call TRBD1 (5 bases). There are 13 residues in the CDR3. With 2 bases removed from V and 11 bases from J, the gap between germline ends came to 15 bases. CDR3 loop: CASSLTGGRGYTF. The CDR3 nucleotides read TGTGCCAGCAGTTTAACCGGGGGAAGAGGATACACCTTC.

The gene calls are TRBV5-6 and TRBJ1-2; tentatively, D is TRBD1 (6 bases). Trimming cost V 4 bases and J 2 bases, with 15 bases left between them. This CDR3 spans 15 amino acids. CDR1 SGHDT and CDR2 YYEEEE come from the germline V gene. CDR3 sequence: CASSPTPTGNYGYTF. CDR3 nucleotide sequence: TGTGCCAGCAGCCCGACACCGACAGGCAACTATGGCTACACCTTC.

This clonotype was found a few times. This chain uses TRBV28 with TRBJ2-3; no clear D gene. V lost 7 bases to trimming and J lost 1 base, with 9 bases between them. Looked up from germline, CDR1 is MDHEN and CDR2 is SYDVKM. This CDR3 region has 13 residues. CDR3 sequence: CASILSGTDTQYF. The CDR3 coding sequence is TGTGCCAGCATCCTAAGCGGCACAGATACGCAGTATTTT.

The chain links TRBV7-2 to TRBJ2-1; D might be TRBD1 or TRBD2, each matching 5 bases. Per the germline V gene, CDR1 is SGHTA and CDR2 is FQGNSA. V lost 0 bases and J lost 5, with 8 bases in between. This CDR3 region has 14 residues. The CDR3 reads CASSLAGTNNEQFF. CDR3 nucleotides: TGTGCCAGCAGCTTAGCGGGGACCAACAATGAGCAGTTCTTC.

This clonotype was seen a handful of times. The chain joins TRBV7-9 to TRBJ2-3, with 9 bases matching TRBD1. CDR1 and CDR2 from the germline V gene are SEHNR and FQNEAQ (reference sequence). Trimming removed 5 bases from V and 4 bases from J; junction bases left unmatched: 7. The CDR3 totals 15 residues. The CDR3 region has the DNA TGTGCCAGCAGCGTACAGGGGGCAGCAGCAGATACGCAGTATTTT. As protein: CASSVQGAAADTQYF.

This clonotype has at least ten counts. The chain couples TRBV7-9 to TRBJ2-3; 8 bases are a match to TRBD2. Losses at the gene ends were 3 bases for V and 0 bases for J; bases not matched to a gene: 8. The CDR3 has 17 residues. CDR1 and CDR2 from the germline V gene are SEHNR and FQNEAQ (reference sequence). In DNA form, the CDR3 reads TGTGCCAGCAGCTTGCGGGGGGCCCTACTGAGCACAGATACGCAGTATTTT. Its translation is CASSLRGALLSTDTQYF.

The V and J genes are TRBV9 and TRBJ1-1; D is unresolved. Trimming cost V 2 bases and J 7 bases, with 6 bases left between them. The CDR3 sequence is 11 residues long. Germline-derived CDR1 and CDR2 are SGDLS and YYNGEE. CDR3 DNA: TGTGCCAGCAGCGTCATCTATGAAGCTTTCTTT. Translating gives CASSVIYEAFF.

The chain is built from TRBV6-2 or TRBV6-3 and TRBJ1-5; maybe TRBD1 (6 bases). The CDR3 totals 13 residues. Trimming removed 8 bases from V and 6 bases from J, with 14 bases in between. Germline assignment: CDR1 MNHEY and CDR2 SVGEGT. CDR3 region: CASDIGGSQPQHF. The DNA for the CDR3 is TGTGCCAGCGATATAGGGGGAAGTCAGCCCCAGCATTTT.

This rearrangement joins TRBV7-2 to TRBJ1-4; D unclear. The CDR3 is 15 amino acids. Germline V gene lookup returns CDR1 SGHTA and CDR2 FQGNSA. Trimming cost V 4 bases and J 8 bases, with 17 bases left between them. The CDR3 DNA follows: TGTGCCAGCAGCTCAGAGAGGCGGGATGGGGAAAAACTGTTTTTT. Protein: CASSSERRDGEKLFF.

This clonotype was counted ten times or more. The gene calls are TRBV5-1 and TRBJ2-3, with 8 bases matching TRBD2. The CDR3 covers 16 residues. The germline CDR1 and CDR2 sequences are SGHRS and YFSETQ. J gave up 1 base and V 1 base, and 5 bases lay outside the gene matches. CDR3 sequence: CASSLSSGGRTDTQYF. The CDR3 nucleotides read TGCGCCAGCAGCTTGAGCAGCGGGGGCCGCACAGATACGCAGTATTTT.

The rearrangement joins TRBV2 to TRBJ1-5, with 8 bases aligning to TRBD1. Germline trimming cut 6 bases from V and 6 bases from J; bases unmatched to any gene: 7. This CDR3 is 14 amino acids long. Germline CDR1 SNHLY, CDR2 FYNNEI. The CDR3 DNA reads as TGTGCCAGCAGCAAAGGACAGGGCTTTCAGCCCCAGCATTTT. This gives the protein CASSKGQGFQPQHF.

At least ten counts were recorded for this clonotype. This chain connects TRBV28 to TRBJ2-7; TRBD2 matches at 10 bases. Losses at the gene ends were 5 bases for V and 0 bases for J; bases not matched to a gene: 4. Germline V gives CDR1 MDHEN, CDR2 SYDVKM. The CDR3 runs 15 residues. CDR3 amino acids: CASSTPSGGSYEQYF. The CDR3, as DNA: TGTGCCAGCAGTACGCCTAGCGGGGGCTCCTACGAGCAGTACTTC.

This clonotype appeared a few times. The J gene is TRBJ2-2, the V gene TRBV4-3; 8 bases agree with TRBD1. Looked up from germline, CDR1 is LGHNA and CDR2 is YSLEER. The CDR3 has 20 amino acids. The V gene end was trimmed by 1 base and the J gene end by 6 bases; junction bases not matched to a gene: 19. CDR3 nucleotides: TGCGCCAGCAGCCAAGCATCTGGGTCGCAGGGGGCCTGGGGGGCCGGGGAGCTGTTTTTT. Protein sequence: CASSQASGSQGAWGAGELFF.

The chain links TRBV19 to TRBJ1-2, with a weak D call TRBD1 (5 bases). This CDR3 is 16 amino acids long. Germline CDR1 is LNHDA and CDR2 is SQIVND (reference sequence). With 5 bases removed from V and 10 bases from J, the gap between germline ends came to 26 bases. The CDR3 loop reads CASSPYGTSITHIYTF. The DNA of the CDR3 is TGTGCCAGTAGTCCGTATGGGACTTCCATCACCCATATCTACACCTTC.

This clonotype was detected only a few times. This chain joins TRBV12-3 or TRBV12-4 and TRBJ1-1, with no clear D. Trimming took off 6 bases at V and 1 base at J, with 12 bases between the two ends. The CDR3 is made up of 14 amino acids. The CDR3 loop is CASRQRAGNTEAFF. The CDR3 DNA sequence: TGTGCCAGCAGGCAGCGGGCTGGGAACACTGAAGCTTTCTTT.

This clonotype was counted only a few times. This rearrangement joins TRBV3-1 to TRBJ2-2, with TRBD1 matching over 11 bases. Germline CDR1 reads LGHDT; CDR2 reads YNNKEL (reference sequence). The ends lost 3 bases at V and 5 bases at J; junction bases unmatched: 8. This CDR3 is built from 17 residues. CDR3 DNA: TGTGCCAGCAGCCAGGCTTACGGGACAGGGGGTACCGGGGAGCTGTTTTTT. It yields the protein CASSQAYGTGGTGELFF.

This clonotype has at least ten counts. The rearrangement links TRBV28 to TRBJ2-1, with D unclear. Looked up from germline, CDR1 is MDHEN and CDR2 is SYDVKM. The CDR3 extends over 15 amino acids. Between the trimmed V and J ends, which lost 9 bases and 2 bases, there was a span of 17 bases. For the CDR3, the DNA is TGTGCCAGTACCGAGAGAGTTCGAACCTACAATGAGCAGTTCTTC. Amino acid sequence: CASTERVRTYNEQFF.